These 23 T cell receptor beta chains originate from one sample sequenced in a study of T cell changes during pregnancy in multiple sclerosis. Clones were sequenced by immunoSEQ multiplex PCR, and TCRdb holds only the in-frame ones, with some missing. Found here are tens of thousands of clones, about 91% of them singletons; the top ten hold 0.85% to 0.9%. This sample comprised peripheral blood, obtained before pregnancy. These receptor sequences come from a female donor with multiple sclerosis, enrolled in a pregnancy study.

J is TRBJ1-1 and V is TRBV7-2, with 8 bases identical to TRBD1. The CDR3 contains 18 residues. The germline gives CDR1 SGHTA, CDR2 FQGNSA. V lost 4 bases to trimming and J lost 5 bases; unmatched junction nucleotides: 18. CDR3 DNA sequence: TGTGCCAGCAGCTCCGAACGGGACAGGTTCTTTATCGGGACTGAAGCTTTCTTT. Its translation is CASSSERDRFFIGTEAFF.

The gene calls are TRBV4-1 and TRBJ1-2, with 8 bases that match TRBD1. Germline V gives CDR1 MGHRA, CDR2 YSYEKL. CDR3 length equals 16 residues. V shed 3 bases and J 4 bases; nucleotides not matched to a gene: 10. DNA for the CDR3: TGCGCCAGCAGCCAGAGACAGGGGCGGGACCCCTATGGCTACACCTTC. This encodes CASSQRQGRDPYGYTF.

The rearrangement uses TRBV10-3 and TRBJ2-7; TRBD2 aligns across 13 bases. The V and J ends lost 4 bases and 2 bases, in that order; junction bases with no gene match: 2. This CDR3 spans 15 amino acids. Germline V gene lookup returns CDR1 ENHRY and CDR2 SYGVKD. The CDR3 region has the DNA TGTGCCATCAGTGGAGGACTAGCGGGGGCCTACGAGCAGTACTTC. Translated, it gives CAISGGLAGAYEQYF.

The chain is built from TRBV9 and TRBJ1-1, with D unclear. In germline, CDR1 is SGDLS, CDR2 YYNGEE. The CDR3 is made up of 14 amino acids. V dropped 4 bases and J dropped 1 base, with 11 bases sitting between them. The CDR3 DNA reads TGTGCCAGCAGCCCCCGACGGGAGAACACTGAAGCTTTCTTT. As protein: CASSPRRENTEAFF.

J is TRBJ1-6 and V is TRBV12-5; the D is unclear. Germline V gives CDR1 LGHNT, CDR2 FRNRAP. The CDR3 length is 14 residues. V was clipped by 1 base and J by 10 bases, with 11 bases between them. The CDR3 here is CASGLGLAGSPLHF. CDR3 coding DNA: TGTGCTAGTGGTTTGGGGCTGGCGGGGTCACCCCTCCACTTT. The full variable domain, in which reference TRBV12-5 and TRBJ1-6 provide the parts outside the CDR3, is DARVTQTPRHKVTEMGQEVTMRCQPILGHNTVFWYRQTMMQGLELLAYFRNRAPLDDSGMPKDRFSAEMPDATLATLKIQPSEPRDSAVYFCASGLGLAGSPLHFGNGTRLTVT.

The chain carries TRBV4-3 and TRBJ1-1; D call uncertain. The CDR3 spans 16 residues. Per germline, CDR1 LGHNA and CDR2 YSLEER. Trimming stripped 2 bases from V and 5 bases from J, with 18 bases between. The CDR3 spells CASSQLGLGRETEAFF. In DNA, the CDR3 is TGCGCCAGCAGCCAATTGGGATTGGGTCGGGAGACTGAAGCTTTCTTT.

This chain uses TRBV6-5 with TRBJ1-2; D call uncertain. Trimming removed 3 bases from V and 2 bases from J, with 7 bases in between. CDR1 and CDR2 from the germline V gene are MNHEY and SVGAGI. CDR3 length: 13 residues. For the CDR3, the DNA is TGTGCCAGCAGTTATCGGGAGAACTATGGCTACACCTTC. Its protein product is CASSYRENYGYTF.

The V and J genes are TRBV6-4 and TRBJ1-1, with 7 bases fitting TRBD1. Germline V CDR1 and CDR2: MRHNA, SNTAGT. The trim removed 6 bases at V and 4 bases at J, leaving 14 bases unmatched. The CDR3 extends over 16 amino acids. The CDR3 DNA reads as TGTGCCAGCAGCCCGGGGGCAGGGGGTTCTTCCACTGAAGCTTTCTTT. Encoded protein: CASSPGAGGSSTEAFF.

As DNA, the CDR3 is TGTGCCAGCTCACCAGAACTCGGCACAGATACGCAGTATTTT. Encoded protein: CASSPELGTDTQYF. The chain is built from TRBV18 and TRBJ2-3, with D unresolved. The CDR3 runs 14 residues. Trimming left V 2 bases short and J 1 base short, with 7 bases between. Germline CDR1 is KGHSH and CDR2 is LQKENI.

About this clone itself: The junction departs from germline at one end; a sequencing error may be responsible. This rearrangement joins TRBV4-1 to TRBJ2-7, with 8 bases identical to TRBD2. CDR1 and CDR2 (germline): MGHRA, YSYEKL. This CDR3 contains 15 residues. This chain's CDR3 is CASSQGGQRGFTGSF. CDR3 in DNA: TGCGCCAGCAGCCAAGGGGGGCAGCGGGGGTTTACCGGCAGCTTC.

V gene TRBV10-3 combines with J gene TRBJ2-5; possibly TRBD2 for D (5 bases). The length of the CDR3 is 18 residues. CDR1 and CDR2 (germline): ENHRY, SYGVKD. Trimming cost V 0 bases and J 3 bases, with 20 bases left between them. The CDR3 sequence: CAISESTGFGIGEETQYF. The CDR3 DNA reads TGTGCCATCAGTGAGTCGACTGGGTTCGGCATCGGGGAAGAGACCCAGTACTTC.

The CDR3 loop is CASSSLYEQYF. CDR3 in DNA: TGTGCCAGCAGCTCTCTCTACGAGCAGTACTTC. V and J are TRBV11-2 and TRBJ2-7; D ambiguous. The CDR3 is 11 residues long. From germline, CDR1 is SGHAT and CDR2 FQNNGV. Trimming pared 4 bases from V and 3 bases from J, leaving 4 bases between.

The chain carries TRBV7-3 and TRBJ1-2; D is perhaps TRBD1 (5 bases). This CDR3 contains 15 residues. V lost 6 bases, J lost 8 bases, and 22 bases lay in between. The germline V gene encodes CDR1 SGHTA and CDR2 FQGTGA. The CDR3 spells CASSFEAHQGAGYTF. As DNA, the CDR3 is TGTGCCAGCAGTTTCGAGGCCCATCAAGGGGCAGGCTACACCTTC. The variable domain in full, with the rest retrieved from reference TRBV7-3 and TRBJ1-2, is GAGVSQTPSNKVTEKGKYVELRCDPISGHTALYWYRQSLGQGPEFLIYFQGTGAADDSGLPNDRFFAVRPEGSVSTLKIQRTERGDSAVYLCASSFEAHQGAGYTFGSGTRLTVV.

The chain employs TRBV4-1 and TRBJ1-5; 8 nucleotides match TRBD1. Germline loops: CDR1 MGHRA, CDR2 YSYEKL. CDR3 size: 13 residues. V lost 5 bases to trimming and J lost 7 bases; unmatched junction nucleotides: 4. CDR3 nucleotides: TGCGCCAGCAGCGGACAGGGCGGACAGCCCCAGCATTTT. Translation gives CASSGQGGQPQHF.

The CDR3, as DNA: TGTGCCATCAGTCAGGGAATCGAGCAGTACTTC. As protein: CAISQGIEQYF. The chain links TRBV10-3 to TRBJ2-7; possibly TRBD1 for D (5 bases). Trimming shortened V by 5 bases and J by 6 bases, and 8 bases separated the two germline ends. The CDR3 has 11 residues. Germline values: CDR1 ENHRY, CDR2 SYGVKD.

V and J are TRBV19 and TRBJ1-3, with 8 bases identical to TRBD1. The CDR3 contains 14 residues. Germline V gene data show CDR1 as LNHDA and CDR2 as SQIVND (reference sequence). Trimming cost V 5 bases and J 8 bases; bases outside gene matches: 8. This CDR3 reads CASSPQGVGDTIYF. Written as DNA, the CDR3 is TGTGCCAGTAGTCCACAGGGGGTAGGAGACACCATATATTTT.

This chain links TRBV16 with TRBJ2-7, with TRBD2 identical over 7 bases. The CDR3 has 13 amino acids. Germline V gene sequence: CDR1 KGHSY, CDR2 FQNENV. With V trimmed by 4 bases and J by 6 bases, 6 bases remained unmatched. Here the CDR3 reads CASSRGGIGEQYF. The CDR3, as DNA: TGTGCCAGCAGCCGGGGGGGAATAGGCGAGCAGTACTTC.

V and J are TRBV7-6 and TRBJ2-3; a possible D gene is TRBD1 (6 bases). Germline CDR1 reads SGHVS; CDR2 reads FNYEAQ. The CDR3 runs 16 residues. Between the trimmed V and J ends, which lost 1 base and 4 bases, there was a span of 15 bases. Here the CDR3 reads CASSLGAGVGSDTQYF. The DNA of the CDR3 is TGTGCCAGCAGCTTAGGAGCAGGGGTGGGGTCAGATACGCAGTATTTT.

The chain is built from TRBV4-2 and TRBJ1-2, with 8 bases that match TRBD1. CDR3 length: 14 amino acids. Germline CDR1 and CDR2: LGHNA and YNFKEQ. V was pared by 0 bases and J by 8 bases, with 5 bases of the junction left unmatched. Here the CDR3 reads CASSQEGTGGGYTF. DNA of the CDR3: TGTGCCAGCAGCCAAGAGGGTACAGGGGGAGGCTACACCTTC.

This chain links TRBV6-5 with TRBJ2-7; 13 bases agree with TRBD2. Germline V CDR1 and CDR2: MNHEY, SVGAGI. V shed 0 bases and J 3 bases; nucleotides not matched to a gene: 2. There are 16 residues in the CDR3. The CDR3 bases are TGTGCCAGCAGTTACTCTGGACTAGCGGGGGTCTACGAGCAGTACTTC. Translation gives CASSYSGLAGVYEQYF.

The J gene is TRBJ2-1, the V gene TRBV4-2; 8 bases map to TRBD2. CDR3 length: 15 amino acids. Per germline, CDR1 LGHNA and CDR2 YNFKEQ. The J segment lost 8 bases and the V segment lost 1 base, leaving 7 bases of the junction unmatched. CDR3 in DNA: TGTGCCAGCAGCCAAGGGGCGGGGGGTATCGATGAGCAGTTCTTC. This gives the protein CASSQGAGGIDEQFF.

The chain has TRBV7-2 and TRBJ1-1; D unresolved. This CDR3 is built from 15 residues. The germline V and J ends were trimmed by 5 bases and 8 bases, with 21 bases remaining between them. Germline V CDR1 and CDR2: SGHTA, FQGNSA. CDR3 sequence reads: CASSPRLGQLREAFF. CDR3 coding DNA: TGTGCCAGCAGCCCCCGCTTGGGCCAACTCAGGGAAGCTTTCTTT.

V and J are TRBV5-1 and TRBJ2-5; 10 positions agree with TRBD2. Trimming removed 0 bases from V and 5 bases from J; junction bases left unmatched: 13. The CDR3 totals 18 residues. CDR1 and CDR2 (germline): SGHRS, YFSETQ. CDR3 in DNA: TGCGCCAGCAGCTTGGTGAGATCGGGACTAGCGCTCGGGGAGACCCAGTACTTC. This gives the protein CASSLVRSGLALGETQYF.